The TCR beta chain under discussion was sequenced for a study of T cells in Graves' hyperthyroidism and ophthalmopathy. Study background: Peripheral blood samples were taken at initial diagnosis, prior to any treatment.

This clonotype occurred a few times. Antigen unknown. Study-wide results and limits: A 13 V-J signature model discriminated ophthalmopathy versus stable hyperthyroidism.

It was RNA transcripts that yielded the amplified TCR beta CDR3 regions. The primer set for the first-round RT-PCR of the TCR CDR3 was HTBI. TCRdb re-derived calls from the multiplex PCR reads in MiXCR, one entry per CDR3 protein. The data hold hundreds of thousands of distinct CDR3 sequences, with roughly 14% observed a single time. Germline V gives CDR1 DFQATT, CDR2 SNEGSKA (reference sequence). Trimming took 3 bases from V and 6 from J, leaving 12 bases between them. This CDR3 is 13 amino acids long. The study based diagnoses on clinical symptoms, serum thyroxine and TRAb, thyroid ultrasound and orbital computed tomography. The PBMCs studied were ones that came from 8.5 to 10 ml fresh peripheral blood.

Sequences were obtained from blood. The TCR was taken from a woman under 40 with Graves' hyperthyroidism. This chain joins TRBV20-1 and TRBJ2-1; D is possibly TRBD2 (6 bases). The DNA for the CDR3 is TGCAGTGCTAGTCCGGGAGAGGGCAATGAGCAGTTCTTC. Encoded protein: CSASPGEGNEQFF.